This T cell receptor (beta chain) was found in a study of response to subunit inactivated influenza vaccine. Study results and caveats: Authors proposed each seasonal influenza vaccination draws in few new T cells.

TCRdb independently ran MiXCR on the RT-PCR reads; one entry per CDR3 protein. The sample yields roughly 500,000 distinct CDR3 sequences, approximately 15% seen once. This CDR3 has 13 amino acids. J lost 9 bases, V lost 7 bases, and 6 bases had no gene match. This clonotype was seen more than once but under ten times. Its antigen is as yet unknown. The sequenced sample was CD4+ T cells sorted from PBMCs, obtained 23 to 25 months after vaccination. The clonotype comes from a man aged 50 to 69 who received an inactivated influenza vaccine. The chain uses TRBV12-3 or TRBV12-4 and TRBJ2-1; 10 bases align to TRBD1. The CDR3 region is CASTRQGASEQFF. In nucleotides, the CDR3 is TGTGCCAGCACTCGACAGGGGGCCTCTGAGCAGTTCTTC.